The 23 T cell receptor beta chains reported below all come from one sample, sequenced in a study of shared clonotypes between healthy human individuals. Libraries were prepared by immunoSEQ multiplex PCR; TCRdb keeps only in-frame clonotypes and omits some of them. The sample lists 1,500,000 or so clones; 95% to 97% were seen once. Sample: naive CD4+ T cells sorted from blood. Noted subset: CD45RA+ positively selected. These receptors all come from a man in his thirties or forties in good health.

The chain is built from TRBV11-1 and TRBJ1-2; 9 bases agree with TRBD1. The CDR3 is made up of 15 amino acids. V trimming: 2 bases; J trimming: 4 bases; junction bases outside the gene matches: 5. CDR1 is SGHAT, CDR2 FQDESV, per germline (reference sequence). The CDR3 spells CASSLLGTGSYGYTF. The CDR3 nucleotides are TGTGCCAGCAGCTTATTGGGGACAGGGAGCTATGGCTACACCTTC. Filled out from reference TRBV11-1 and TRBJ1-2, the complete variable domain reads EAEVAQSPRYKITEKSQAVAFWCDPISGHATLYWYRQILGQGPELLVQFQDESVVDDSQLPKDRFSAERLKGVDSTLKIQPAELGDSAMYLCASSLLGTGSYGYTFGSGTRLTVV.

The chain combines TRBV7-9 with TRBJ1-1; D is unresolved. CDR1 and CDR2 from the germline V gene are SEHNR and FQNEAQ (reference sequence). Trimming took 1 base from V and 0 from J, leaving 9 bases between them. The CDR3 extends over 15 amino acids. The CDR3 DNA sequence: TGTGCCAGCAGCTTAGGAAGGGTCCTGAACACTGAAGCTTTCTTT. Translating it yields CASSLGRVLNTEAFF.

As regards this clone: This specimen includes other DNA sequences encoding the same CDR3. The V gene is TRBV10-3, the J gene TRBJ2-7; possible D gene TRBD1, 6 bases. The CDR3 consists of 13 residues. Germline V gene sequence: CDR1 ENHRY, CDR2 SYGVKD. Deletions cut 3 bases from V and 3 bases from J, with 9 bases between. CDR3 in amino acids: CAISDRGGYEQYF. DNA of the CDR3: TGTGCCATCAGTGACAGGGGCGGCTACGAGCAGTACTTC.

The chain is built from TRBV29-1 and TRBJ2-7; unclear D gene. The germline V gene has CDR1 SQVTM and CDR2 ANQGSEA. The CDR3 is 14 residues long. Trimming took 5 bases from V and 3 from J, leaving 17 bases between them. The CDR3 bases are TGCAGCGTTCGCTCAGAAAACAAAGGCTACGAGCAGTACTTC. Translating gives CSVRSENKGYEQYF.

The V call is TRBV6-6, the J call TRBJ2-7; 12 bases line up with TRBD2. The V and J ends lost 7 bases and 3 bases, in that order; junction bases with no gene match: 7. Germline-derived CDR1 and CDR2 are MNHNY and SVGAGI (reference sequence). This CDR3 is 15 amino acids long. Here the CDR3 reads CASTFTGLAGYEQYF. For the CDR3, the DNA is TGTGCCAGCACCTTTACGGGACTAGCGGGCTACGAGCAGTACTTC.

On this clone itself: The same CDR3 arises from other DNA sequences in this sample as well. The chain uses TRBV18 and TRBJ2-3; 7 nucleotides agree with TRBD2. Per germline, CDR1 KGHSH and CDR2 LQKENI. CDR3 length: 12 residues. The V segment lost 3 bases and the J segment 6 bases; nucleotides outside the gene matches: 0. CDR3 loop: CASSPGGDTQYF. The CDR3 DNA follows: TGTGCCAGCTCACCGGGAGGGGATACGCAGTATTTT.

The chain's CDR3 is CASSFTAGGDTQYF. As DNA, the CDR3 is TGCGCCAGCAGCTTCACGGCGGGAGGAGATACGCAGTATTTT. The chain combines TRBV5-1 with TRBJ2-3; 8 bases agree with TRBD2. In germline, CDR1 is SGHRS, CDR2 YFSETQ. The V segment lost 2 bases and the J segment 5 bases; nucleotides outside the gene matches: 4. This CDR3 comprises 14 residues.

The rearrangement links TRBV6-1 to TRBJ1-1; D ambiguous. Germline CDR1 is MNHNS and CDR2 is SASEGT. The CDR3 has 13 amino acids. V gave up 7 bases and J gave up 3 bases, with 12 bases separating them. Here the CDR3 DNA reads TGTGCCAGCAAACTAATAAGGGACACTGAAGCTTTCTTT. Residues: CASKLIRDTEAFF.

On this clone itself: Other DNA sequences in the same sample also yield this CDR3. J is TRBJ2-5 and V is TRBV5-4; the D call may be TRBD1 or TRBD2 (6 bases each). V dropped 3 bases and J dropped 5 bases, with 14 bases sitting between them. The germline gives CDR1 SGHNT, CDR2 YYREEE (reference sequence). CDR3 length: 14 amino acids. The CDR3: CASSSLRGGETQYF. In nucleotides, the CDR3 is TGTGCCAGCAGCTCGCTTAGAGGGGGGGAGACCCAGTACTTC.

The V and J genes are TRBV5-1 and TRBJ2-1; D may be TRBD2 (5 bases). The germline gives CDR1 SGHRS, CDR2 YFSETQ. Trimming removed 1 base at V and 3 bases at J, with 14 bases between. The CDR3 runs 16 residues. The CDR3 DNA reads TGCGCCAGCAGCTTGAACACAAACCGGGACTACAATGAGCAGTTCTTC. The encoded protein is CASSLNTNRDYNEQFF.

The DNA for the CDR3 is TGTGCCAGCAGCTTACCGGACAGGGGACGATACGAGCAGTACTTC. Its protein product is CASSLPDRGRYEQYF. The rearrangement joins TRBV7-8 to TRBJ2-7; 9 bases agree with TRBD1. The CDR3 loop spans 15 amino acids. The germline CDR1 and CDR2 sequences are SGHVS and FQNEAQ. V was pared by 2 bases and J by 4 bases, with 6 bases of the junction left unmatched.

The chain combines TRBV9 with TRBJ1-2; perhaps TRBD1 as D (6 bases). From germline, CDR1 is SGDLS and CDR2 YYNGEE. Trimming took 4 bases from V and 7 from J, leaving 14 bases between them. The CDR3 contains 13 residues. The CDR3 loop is CASSSGGQPGYTF. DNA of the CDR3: TGTGCCAGCAGCAGCGGGGGGCAACCTGGCTACACCTTC.

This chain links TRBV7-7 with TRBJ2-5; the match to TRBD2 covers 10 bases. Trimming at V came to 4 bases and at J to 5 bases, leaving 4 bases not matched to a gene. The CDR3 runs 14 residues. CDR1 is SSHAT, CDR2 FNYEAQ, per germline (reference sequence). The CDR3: CASSYRAGGETQYF. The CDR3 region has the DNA TGTGCCAGCAGCTATCGAGCGGGAGGGGAGACCCAGTACTTC.

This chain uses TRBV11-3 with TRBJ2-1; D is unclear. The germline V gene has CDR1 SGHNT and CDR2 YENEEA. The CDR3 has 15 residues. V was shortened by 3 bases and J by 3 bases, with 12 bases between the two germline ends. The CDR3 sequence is CASSFRRDNYNEQFF. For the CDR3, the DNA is TGTGCCAGCAGCTTCAGAAGAGACAACTACAATGAGCAGTTCTTC.

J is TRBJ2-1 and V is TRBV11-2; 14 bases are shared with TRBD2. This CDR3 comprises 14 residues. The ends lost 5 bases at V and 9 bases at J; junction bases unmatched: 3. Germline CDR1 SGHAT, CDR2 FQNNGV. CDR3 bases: TGTGCCAGCAGCCGGGGACTAGCGGGAGTTGAGCAGTTCTTC. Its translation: CASSRGLAGVEQFF.

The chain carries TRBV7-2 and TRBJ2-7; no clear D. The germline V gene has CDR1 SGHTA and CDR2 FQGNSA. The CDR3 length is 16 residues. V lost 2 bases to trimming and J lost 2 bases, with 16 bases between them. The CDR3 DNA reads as TGTGCCAGCAGCTTACCTTACCGGACGGGTCCCTACGAGCAGTACTTC. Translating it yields CASSLPYRTGPYEQYF.

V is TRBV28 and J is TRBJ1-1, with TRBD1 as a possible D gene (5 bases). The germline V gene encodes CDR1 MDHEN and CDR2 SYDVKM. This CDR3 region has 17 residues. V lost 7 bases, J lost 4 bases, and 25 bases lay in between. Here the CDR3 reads CASNRPRDVGLGTEAFF. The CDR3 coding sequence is TGTGCCAGCAACCGTCCGAGGGACGTTGGTTTGGGCACTGAAGCTTTCTTT. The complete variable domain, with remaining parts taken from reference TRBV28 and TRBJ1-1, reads DVKVTQSSRYLVKRTGEKVFLECVQDMDHENMFWYRQDPGLGLRLIYFSYDVKMKEKGDIPEGYSVSREKKERFSLILESASTNQTSMYLCASNRPRDVGLGTEAFFGQGTRLTVV.

CDR3 sequence reads: CASSPRITGPNSYEQYF. The CDR3 DNA reads TGTGCCAGCAGCCCAAGGATAACGGGGCCCAACTCCTACGAGCAGTACTTC. The rearrangement uses TRBV11-2 and TRBJ2-7; D might be TRBD1 or TRBD2, each matching 5 bases. Trimming removed 5 bases from V and 0 bases from J, with 20 bases in between. CDR1 and CDR2 (germline): SGHAT, FQNNGV. This CDR3 has 17 amino acids.

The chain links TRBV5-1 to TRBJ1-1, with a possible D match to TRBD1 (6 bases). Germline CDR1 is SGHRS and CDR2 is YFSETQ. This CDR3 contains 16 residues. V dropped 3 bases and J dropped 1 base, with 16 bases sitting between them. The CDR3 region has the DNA TGCGCCAGCAGCTCGGCCGGGGGCCTGTCGAACACTGAAGCTTTCTTT. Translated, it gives CASSSAGGLSNTEAFF.

CDR3 DNA sequence: TGTGCCAGCAGCCGGGACAGAAGTTCAACTAATGAAAAACTGTTTTTT. Translated: CASSRDRSSTNEKLFF. The chain joins TRBV7-2 to TRBJ1-4; 7 bases line up with TRBD1. CDR1 SGHTA and CDR2 FQGNSA come from the germline V gene. This CDR3 is built from 16 residues. The trim removed 5 bases at V and 0 bases at J, leaving 6 bases unmatched.

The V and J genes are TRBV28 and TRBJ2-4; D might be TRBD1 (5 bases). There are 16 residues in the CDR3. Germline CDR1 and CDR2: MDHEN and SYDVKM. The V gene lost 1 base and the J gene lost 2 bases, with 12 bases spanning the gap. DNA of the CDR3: TGTGCCAGCAGTTTATCTCCAGGGTCGACCAAAAACATTCAGTACTTC. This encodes CASSLSPGSTKNIQYF. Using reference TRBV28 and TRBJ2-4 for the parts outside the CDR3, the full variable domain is DVKVTQSSRYLVKRTGEKVFLECVQDMDHENMFWYRQDPGLGLRLIYFSYDVKMKEKGDIPEGYSVSREKKERFSLILESASTNQTSMYLCASSLSPGSTKNIQYFGAGTRLSVL.

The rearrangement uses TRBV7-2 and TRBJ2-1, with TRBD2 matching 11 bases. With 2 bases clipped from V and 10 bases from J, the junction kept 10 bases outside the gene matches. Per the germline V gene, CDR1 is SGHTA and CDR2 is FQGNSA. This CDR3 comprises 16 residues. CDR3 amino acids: CASSLLGLADNLEQFF. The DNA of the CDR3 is TGTGCCAGCAGCTTACTGGGACTAGCGGATAACTTGGAGCAGTTCTTC. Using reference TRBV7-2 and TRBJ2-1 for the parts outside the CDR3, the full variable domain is GAGVSQSPSNKVTEKGKDVELRCDPISGHTALYWYRQSLGQGLEFLIYFQGNSAPDKSGLPSDRFSAERTGGSVSTLTIQRTQQEDSAVYLCASSLLGLADNLEQFFGPGTRLTVL.

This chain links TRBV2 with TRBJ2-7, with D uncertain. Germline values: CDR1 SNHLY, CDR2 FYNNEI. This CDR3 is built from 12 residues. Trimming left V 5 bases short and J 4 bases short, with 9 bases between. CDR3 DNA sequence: TGTGCCAGCAGTCTGGACGAATACGAGCAGTACTTC. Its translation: CASSLDEYEQYF.